In its sample, the clone carrying this T cell receptor (beta chain) was seen a few times. The CDR3 covers 16 residues. Germline V gene sequence: CDR1 SGHRS, CDR2 YFSETQ. The V and J ends lost 0 bases and 0 bases respectively, with 10 bases between them. These data originate in a study of T-cell reconstitution after alpha-beta-depleted transplantation in children. Researchers prepared the TCRbeta library using unique molecular identifiers, the study reports. Each CDR3 protein gets one entry after TCRdb re-called the PCR reads with MiXCR. The repertoire holds under 150,000 distinct CDR3 sequences, around 9.8% seen once, with 24% in the top ten.

This specimen consisted of PBMCs, mostly from graft donor cells, obtained 180 days after TCRalphabeta/CD19-depleted stem cell transplant. The receptor was isolated from a girl less than two years old who had a stem cell transplant for combined immunodeficiency, so the T cells may come from the graft donor. This rearrangement joins TRBV5-1 to TRBJ2-1; tentatively, D is TRBD1 (6 bases). The CDR3 here is CASSLGLDSSYNEQFF. The CDR3 bases are TGCGCCAGCAGCTTGGGGCTGGACAGCTCCTACAATGAGCAGTTCTTC.